The 2 T cell receptor beta chains presented below share a single source sample, sequenced in a study of T cell clonality in common variable immunodeficiency. Using immunoSEQ multiplex PCR, the repertoire was profiled, and TCRdb retains in-frame clones only, with some absent. The specimen has around 50,000 clones, none found just once. What was sequenced was peripheral blood mononuclear cells. All receptors come from a person aged 18 to 75 in good health.

This clone has a count of ten or more. CDR3 sequence: CASSSGSYNEQFF. Incomplete CDR3 DNA: TGTGCCAGCTCTAGCGGCTCCTACAATGAG. The chain uses TRBV18 and TRBJ2-1; TRBD2 might be the D (6 bases). The read falls 3 residues short of the CDR3 end, and the missing part is taken from the germline J gene. Germline CDR1 and CDR2: KGHSH and LQKENI. There are 13 residues in the CDR3. V was trimmed by 6 bases and J by 0 bases, leaving 6 bases between them.

As regards this clone: A much larger clone lies a single base off, so this may be a read error. The read comes to an end 3 residues before the CDR3 does, leaving the germline J gene to fill in the end. The chain is built from TRBV6-1 and TRBJ1-4; a possible D gene is TRBD1 (5 bases). This CDR3 has 15 residues. Trimming shortened V by 4 bases and J by 2 bases, and 11 bases separated the two germline ends. From germline, CDR1 is MNHNS and CDR2 SASEGT. This CDR3 is CASSVRGSTNEKLFF. The covered CDR3 bases are TGTGCCAGCAGTGTGAGGGGCTCGACTAATGAAAAA.